Below, one TCR beta chain is given with its context. The antigen is unknown. This sample was taken from a study of CD8+ T cells in alopecia areata. Study details: Patients received oral tofacitinib, 5 to 10 mg twice daily, for moderate-to-severe alopecia areata. Findings and limits, study-wide: The study found higher clonality in lesional than normal scalp, especially in alopecia totalis/universalis.

As the sequencing template, cDNA was produced by extracting RNA and reverse transcribing it. TCRdb's copy holds only in-frame clones and misses some; the assay was immunoSEQ multiplex PCR. Of about 150,000 clones detected, under 60% appear once; the ten largest clones hold approximately 19%. Using a FACSAria, the CD4+ and CD8+ T cells were sorted from the PBMCs. CDR3 length: 14 amino acids. Between the trimmed V and J ends, which lost 1 base and 0 bases, there was a span of 4 bases. Germline V gene data show CDR1 as LGHNT and CDR2 as FRNRAP. The sequencing used CD8+ T cells sorted from blood, collected at week 0. The chain uses TRBV12-5 and TRBJ1-5; no clear D. This clonotype originated in a human donor with alopecia areata. The chain's CDR3 is CASGLGGSNQPQHF. DNA of the CDR3: TGTGCTAGTGGTTTGGGGGGTAGCAATCAGCCCCAGCATTTT.